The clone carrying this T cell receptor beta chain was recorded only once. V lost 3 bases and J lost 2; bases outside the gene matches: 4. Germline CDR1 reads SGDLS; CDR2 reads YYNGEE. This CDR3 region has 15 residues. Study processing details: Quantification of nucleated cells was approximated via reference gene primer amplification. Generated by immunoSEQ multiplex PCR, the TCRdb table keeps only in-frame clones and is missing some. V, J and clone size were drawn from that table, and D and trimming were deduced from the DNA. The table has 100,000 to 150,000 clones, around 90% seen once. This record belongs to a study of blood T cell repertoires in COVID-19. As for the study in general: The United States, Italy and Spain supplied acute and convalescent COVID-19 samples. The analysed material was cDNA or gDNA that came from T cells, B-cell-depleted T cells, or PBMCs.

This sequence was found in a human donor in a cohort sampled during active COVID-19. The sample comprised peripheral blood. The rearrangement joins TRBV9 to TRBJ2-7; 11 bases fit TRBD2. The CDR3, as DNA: TGTGCCAGCAGCGCCGGGACTAGCGGAACCTACGAGCAGTACTTC. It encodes CASSAGTSGTYEQYF.